This TCR beta chain was identified in a study of T cell clonotyping in hematopoietic cell transplantation. Assay used: immunoSEQ multiplex PCR; TCRdb lists only in-frame clones, some missing. The table records 10,000 to 15,000 clones, approximately 90% of them present only once. General study results and limits: After transplant, recipient diversity fell while pathologically expanded clonotypes grew through day 180. Graft donor and pretransplant recipient Inverse Simpson Index values predicted broader posttransplant TCR diversity.

A note on this clone: Its antigen remains unidentified.

The receptor's source is a young man in good health. Some clones in this sample may be carry-over from other donors' samples. The sequencing input was peripheral blood mononuclear cells.

The CDR3 reads CASSQDAGTGGYGYTF. For the CDR3, the DNA is TGTGCCAGCAGCCAAGATGCCGGGACAGGGGGCTATGGCTACACCTTC. The chain links TRBV4-2 to TRBJ1-2; 11 bases are a match to TRBD1. Per the germline V gene, CDR1 is LGHNA and CDR2 is YNFKEQ. J was trimmed by 4 bases and V by 0 bases; bases with no gene match: 4. This CDR3 has 16 amino acids.